One T cell receptor beta chain is described in this entry. Its antigen remains unidentified. Both iRepertoire HTBI primers and Arm-PCR of CDR3 regions were used to build the TCR beta libraries. TCRdb redid the calling of the multiplex PCR reads with MiXCR, one entry per CDR3 protein. The sample holds about 420,000 distinct CDR3 sequences, about 16% seen once. The germline V gene encodes CDR1 SGHRS and CDR2 YFSETQ. The CDR3 contains 16 residues. Trimming took off 0 bases at V and 4 bases at J, with 15 bases between the two ends. These data originate in a study of regulatory T cells in long-lasting Graves disease. General study results and limits: Favored gene segments in persistent disease were TRBV28, TRBJ1-2 and TRBJ2-5.

Time point specified: newly diagnosed GD, antithyroid drugs for less than 3 months. Construction of the TCR library relied on RNA isolated from PBMCs. The same specimen was also included in a second study, on T cells in Graves' hyperthyroidism and ophthalmopathy.

The receptor comes from a woman aged 18-30 years with Graves disease. Sequenced here: peripheral blood mononuclear cells (PBMCs), sampled at new diagnosis, from a patient treated with antithyroid drugs. The chain links TRBV5-1 to TRBJ2-3; no reliable D call. As DNA, the CDR3 is TGCGCCAGCAGCTTGGCCCCAGAGGCGCAGGCAGATACGCAGTATTTT. Translated: CASSLAPEAQADTQYF.